This is a list of T cell receptor beta chains from one sample in a study of spatial heterogeneity in lung cancer. Via MiXCR, TCRdb re-called the 5' RACE reads, giving one row per CDR3 protein. The sample contains a few thousand distinct CDR3 sequences, around 40% of which appear only once. Here the sequenced sample was lung tumor tissue, taken at surgery. The receptor set was obtained from a male donor with early-stage non-small cell lung cancer. The CDR3 runs from the conserved cysteine through the conserved F or W. The order of the fields is clone size, J gene, V gene, D gene, CDR3 DNA, CDR3 protein. A D gene is named only where the DNA matches it firmly. Size is omitted from some rows. Given values are once, few, many or a class for expanded clones.

few TRBJ2-5 TRBV7-9 TRBD2 TGTGCCAGCAGCTCAGGACTAGCGGAAGAGACCCAGTACTTC CASSSGLAEETQYF
many TRBJ2-1 TRBV18 . TGTGCCAGCTCACCGGCAGGGTTTGGCAATGAGCAGTTCTTC CASSPAGFGNEQFF
. TRBJ2-5 TRBV11-2 TRBD2 TGTGCCAGCAGCTTAGCGCTAGCGGGGGCCCAAGAGACCCAGTACTTC CASSLALAGAQETQYF
medium-sized TRBJ2-1 TRBV5-1 . TGCGCCAGCAGCTTGGTTGCCAGGGTCAATGAGCAGTTCTTC CASSLVARVNEQFF
medium-sized TRBJ2-2 TRBV10-1 . TGCGCCAGCAGTGAGTCGAGGCAGACCGGGGAGCTGTTTTTT CASSESRQTGELFF
. TRBJ1-1 TRBV2 . TGTGCCAGCAGTGTATGGGGGAACACTGAAGCTTTCTTT CASSVWGNTEAFF
. TRBJ2-3 TRBV18 TRBD2 TGTGCCAGCTCACCCCTCCTAGCGGGGGGACTAGATACGCAGTATTTT CASSPLLAGGLDTQYF
. TRBJ2-3 TRBV3-1 TRBD2 TGTGCCAGCAGCCAAGATCCGGGCGGGAGGAGCACAGATACGCAGTATTTT CASSQDPGGRSTDTQYF
few TRBJ2-3 TRBV5-4 TRBD2 TGTGCCAGCAGCTTGAGGCTAGCGGGGGGCCCCACAGATACGCAGTATTTT CASSLRLAGGPTDTQYF
large TRBJ2-1 TRBV11-1 . TGTGCCAGCAGAGATCAGTGGGGCAATGAGCAGTTCTTC CASRDQWGNEQFF
medium-sized TRBJ2-2 TRBV20-1 TRBD2 TGCAGTGCCCAGAAAGGCGGGAGGGCCGGGGAGCTGTTTTTT CSAQKGGRAGELFF
medium-sized TRBJ2-2 TRBV9 . TGTGCCAGCAGCGTAGATTGGGGGTTACAAGAAAACACCGGGGAGCTGTTTTTT CASSVDWGLQENTGELFF
. TRBJ2-3 TRBV4-2 TRBD2 TGTGCCAGCAGCCAAGAACTAGCGGGGTCAGATACGCAGTATTTT CASSQELAGSDTQYF
. TRBJ2-2 TRBV5-1 TRBD2 TGCGCCAGCAGCGTAGCGGGGGAGGACACCGGGGAGCTGTTTTTT CASSVAGEDTGELFF
. TRBJ2-1 TRBV11-2 . TGTGCCACCCAGAGCCCAAGGGGGGGTCATGAGCAGTTCTTC CATQSPRGGHEQFF
. TRBJ2-1 TRBV12-3/TRBV12-4 . TGTGCCAGCAGTCCCCAGGGGGGAACCTACAATGAGCAGTTCTTC CASSPQGGTYNEQFF
. TRBJ2-7 TRBV9 TRBD1 TGTGCCAGCAGCTTGGGACAGATCTCCTACGAGCAGTACTTC CASSLGQISYEQYF
. TRBJ2-2 TRBV7-9 . TGTGCCAGCAGCTTATTCCGAGGGGGCACCGGGGAGCTGTTTTTT CASSLFRGGTGELFF
medium-sized TRBJ2-3 TRBV7-8 . TGTGCCAGCAGCTTAGTGGCTTACTGGACAGATACGCAGTATTTT CASSLVAYWTDTQYF
large TRBJ1-4 TRBV28 . TGTGCCAGCAGTTCGCTTGAAAAACTGTTTTTT CASSSLEKLFF
. TRBJ2-3 TRBV7-8 . TGTGCCAGCAGCCCCGATCGGGGGGCCGGGGGGACGCAGTATTTT CASSPDRGAGGTQYF
few TRBJ2-5 TRBV7-9 . TGTGCCAGCAGCTTGGACGGCCAAGAGACCCAGTACTTC CASSLDGQETQYF
medium-sized TRBJ2-1 TRBV10-3 . TGTGCCATCAGTGAGTCAGGGATAGCCTCCTGGTATGAGCAGTTCTTC CAISESGIASWYEQFF
. TRBJ2-1 TRBV10-2 . TGCGCCAGCAGTGAGACCATCAGTGAGCAGTTCTTC CASSETISEQFF
few TRBJ1-5 TRBV12-3/TRBV12-4 . TGTGCCAGCAGTCCGATTCCAGGGGGCAATCAGCCCCAGCATTTT CASSPIPGGNQPQHF
medium-sized TRBJ2-7 TRBV7-9 . TGTGCCAGCAGCTATGTGGGAGAGCAGTACTTC CASSYVGEQYF
. TRBJ1-1 TRBV14 TRBD1 TGTGCCAGCAGCCGACAGGGGATGAACACTGAAGCTTTCTTT CASSRQGMNTEAFF
medium-sized TRBJ2-1 TRBV13 . TGTGCCAGCAGCACGCGGACAGTAGTCCTGGGCAATGAGCAGTTCTTC CASSTRTVVLGNEQFF
. TRBJ2-3 TRBV12-3/TRBV12-4 TRBD1 TGTGCCAGCAGTTTACTACAGGGGGCCGCAGATACGCAGTATTTT CASSLLQGAADTQYF
. TRBJ2-7 TRBV19 TRBD2 TGTGCCAGTTCGACTAGCGGGGGACCCGGACTATACGAGCAGTACTTC CASSTSGGPGLYEQYF
few TRBJ2-2 TRBV18 . TGTGCCAGCTCACCACGGAACACCGGGGAGCTGTTTTTT CASSPRNTGELFF
. TRBJ2-7 TRBV15 . TGTGCCACCAGCAGAGTTGCGGGGGCGGACTACGAGCAGTACTTC CATSRVAGADYEQYF